This T cell receptor beta chain appears in the sequencing data of a study of regulatory T cells in long-lasting Graves disease. Study results and caveats: The number of shared public clonotypes was higher in persistent patients (2,741) than new patients (around 890).

Germline lookup yields CDR1 SEHNR and CDR2 FQNEAQ (reference sequence). The CDR3 spans 15 residues. V was clipped by 1 base and J by 9 bases; unmatched bases: 9. Time point described: persistent/refractory GD, antithyroid drugs over 5 years with positive TRAb. The authors made the TCR library using RNA they extracted from PBMCs. Collection of peripheral blood (around 10 milliliters) was done using EDTA tubes. This clonotype was observed a handful of times. Its antigen is as yet unknown. The authors built TCR beta libraries using iRepertoire HTBI primers and Arm-PCR of CDR3 regions. Each CDR3 protein is one row after TCRdb ran MiXCR on the multiplex PCR reads. The data show about 430,000 distinct CDR3 sequences, roughly a fifth seen once.

This receptor was obtained from a female donor with Graves disease. V gene TRBV7-9 combines with J gene TRBJ2-4; 7 bases are a match to TRBD1. This specimen was peripheral blood mononuclear cells (PBMCs), taken when the disease was refractory, from a patient treated with antithyroid drugs. The CDR3 here is CASSLGQGPVSIQYF. Written as DNA, the CDR3 is TGTGCCAGCAGCTTAGGACAGGGCCCTGTAAGCATTCAGTACTTC.